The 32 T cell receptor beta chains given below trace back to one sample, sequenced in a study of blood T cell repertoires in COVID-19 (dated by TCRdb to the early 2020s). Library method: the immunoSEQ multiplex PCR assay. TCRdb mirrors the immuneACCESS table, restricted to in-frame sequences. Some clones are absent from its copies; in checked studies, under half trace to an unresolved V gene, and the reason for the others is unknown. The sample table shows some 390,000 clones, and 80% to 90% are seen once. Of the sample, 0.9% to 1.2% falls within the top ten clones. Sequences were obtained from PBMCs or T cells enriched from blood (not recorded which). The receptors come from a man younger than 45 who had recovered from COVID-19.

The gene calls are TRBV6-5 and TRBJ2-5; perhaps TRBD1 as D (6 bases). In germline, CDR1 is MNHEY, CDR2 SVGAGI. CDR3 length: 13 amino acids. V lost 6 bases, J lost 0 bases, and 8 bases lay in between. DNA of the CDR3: TGTGCCAGCAGACAGGGTTACCAAGAGACCCAGTACTTC. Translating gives CASRQGYQETQYF.

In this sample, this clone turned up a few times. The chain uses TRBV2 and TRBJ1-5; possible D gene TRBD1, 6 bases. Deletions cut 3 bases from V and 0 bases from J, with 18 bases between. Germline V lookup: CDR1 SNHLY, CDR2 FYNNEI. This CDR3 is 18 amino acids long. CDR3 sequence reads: CASSDNRVTFYSNQPQHF. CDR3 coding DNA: TGTGCCAGCAGTGACAACAGGGTCACGTTTTATAGCAATCAGCCCCAGCATTTT. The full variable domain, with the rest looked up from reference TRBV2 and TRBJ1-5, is EPEVTQTPSHQVTQMGQEVILRCVPISNHLYFYWYRQILGQKVEFLVSFYNNEISEKSEIFDDQFSVERPDGSNFTLKIRSTKLEDSAMYFCASSDNRVTFYSNQPQHFGDGTRLSIL.

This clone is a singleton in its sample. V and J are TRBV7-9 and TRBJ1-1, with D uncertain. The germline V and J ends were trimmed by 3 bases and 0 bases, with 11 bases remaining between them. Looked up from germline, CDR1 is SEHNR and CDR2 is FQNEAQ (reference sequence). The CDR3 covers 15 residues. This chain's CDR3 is CASSLGSSMNTEAFF. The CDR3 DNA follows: TGTGCCAGCAGCTTGGGGAGTAGTATGAACACTGAAGCTTTCTTT.

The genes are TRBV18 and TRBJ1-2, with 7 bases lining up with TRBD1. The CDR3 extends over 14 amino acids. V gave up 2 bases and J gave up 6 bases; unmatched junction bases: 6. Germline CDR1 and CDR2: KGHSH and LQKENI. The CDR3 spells CASSPTTGSHGYTF. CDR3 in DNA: TGTGCCAGCTCACCAACGACAGGGTCCCATGGCTACACCTTC.

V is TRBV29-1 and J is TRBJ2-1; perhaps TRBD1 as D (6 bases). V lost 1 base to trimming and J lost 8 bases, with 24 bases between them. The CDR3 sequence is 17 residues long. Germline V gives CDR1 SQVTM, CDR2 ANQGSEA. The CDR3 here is CSVEGRGGKFGTDEQFF. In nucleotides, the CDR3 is TGCAGCGTTGAAGGGAGAGGGGGAAAGTTCGGTACAGATGAGCAGTTCTTC.

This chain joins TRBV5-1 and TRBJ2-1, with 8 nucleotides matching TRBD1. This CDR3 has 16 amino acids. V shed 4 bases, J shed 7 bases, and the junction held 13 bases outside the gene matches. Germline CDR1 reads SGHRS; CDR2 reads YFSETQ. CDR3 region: CASSGGGDRMLNEQFF. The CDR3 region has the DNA TGCGCCAGCAGCGGAGGTGGGGACAGGATGTTGAATGAGCAGTTCTTC.

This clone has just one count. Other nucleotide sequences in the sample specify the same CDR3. The CDR3 bases are TGTGCCAGCAGCGCCGACAGTCAAGAGACCCAGTACTTC. Amino acids: CASSADSQETQYF. The V call is TRBV5-6, the J call TRBJ2-5; D is perhaps TRBD1 (5 bases). The CDR3 sequence is 13 residues long. Per germline, CDR1 SGHDT and CDR2 YYEEEE. Trimming removed 4 bases at V and 2 bases at J, with 9 bases between.

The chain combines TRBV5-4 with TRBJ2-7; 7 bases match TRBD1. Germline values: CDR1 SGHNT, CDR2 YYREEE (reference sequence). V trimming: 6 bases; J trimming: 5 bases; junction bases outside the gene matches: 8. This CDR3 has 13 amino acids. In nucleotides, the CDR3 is TGTGCCAGCACTCAGGGGGAGAGCCACGAGCAGTACTTC. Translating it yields CASTQGESHEQYF.

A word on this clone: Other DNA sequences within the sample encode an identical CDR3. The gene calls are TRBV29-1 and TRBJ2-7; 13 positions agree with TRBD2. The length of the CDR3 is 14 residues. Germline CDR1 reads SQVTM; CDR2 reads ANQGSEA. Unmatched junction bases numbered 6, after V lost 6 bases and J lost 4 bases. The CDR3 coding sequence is TGCAGCGTCCTAGGACTAGCGGGAGTGTACGAGCAGTACTTC. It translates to CSVLGLAGVYEQYF.

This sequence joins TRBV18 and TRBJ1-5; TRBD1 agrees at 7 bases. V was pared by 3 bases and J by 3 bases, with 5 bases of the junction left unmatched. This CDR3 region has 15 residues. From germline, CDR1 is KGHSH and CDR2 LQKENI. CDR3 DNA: TGTGCCAGCTCACCTGAGGGACAGAACAATCAGCCCCAGCATTTT. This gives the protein CASSPEGQNNQPQHF.

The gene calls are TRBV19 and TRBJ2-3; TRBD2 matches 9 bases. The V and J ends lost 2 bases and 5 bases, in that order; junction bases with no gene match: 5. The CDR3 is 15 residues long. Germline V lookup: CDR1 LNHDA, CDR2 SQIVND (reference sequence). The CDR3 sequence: CASSILAGVRDTQYF. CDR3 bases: TGTGCCAGTAGTATATTAGCGGGAGTTCGAGATACGCAGTATTTT.

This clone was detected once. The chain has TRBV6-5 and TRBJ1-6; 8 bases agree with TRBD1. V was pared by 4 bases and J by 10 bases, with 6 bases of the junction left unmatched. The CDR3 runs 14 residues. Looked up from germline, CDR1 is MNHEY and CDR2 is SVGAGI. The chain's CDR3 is CASSSQGEGSPLHF. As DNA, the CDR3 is TGTGCCAGCAGTTCACAGGGGGAAGGCTCACCCCTCCACTTT.

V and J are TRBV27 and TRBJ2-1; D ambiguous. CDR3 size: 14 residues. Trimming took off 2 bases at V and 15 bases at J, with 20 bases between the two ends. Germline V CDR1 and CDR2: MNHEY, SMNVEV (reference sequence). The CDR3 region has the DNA TGTGCCAGCAGTTTAGCAAATTCAGGTCGGATGTGGTTCTTC. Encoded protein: CASSLANSGRMWFF.

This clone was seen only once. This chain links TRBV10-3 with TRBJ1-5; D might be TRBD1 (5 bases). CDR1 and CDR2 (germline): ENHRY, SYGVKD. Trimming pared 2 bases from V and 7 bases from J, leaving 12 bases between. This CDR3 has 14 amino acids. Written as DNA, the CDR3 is TGTGCCATCAGTGAGGGGGGGGAGAACCAGCCCCAGCATTTT. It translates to CAISEGGENQPQHF.

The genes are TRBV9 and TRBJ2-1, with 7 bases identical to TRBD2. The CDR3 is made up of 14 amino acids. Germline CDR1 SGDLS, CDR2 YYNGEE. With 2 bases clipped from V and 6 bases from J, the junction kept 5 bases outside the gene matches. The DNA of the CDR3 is TGTGCCAGCAGCGTTGGTCCTAGCGGCAATGAGCAGTTCTTC. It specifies CASSVGPSGNEQFF. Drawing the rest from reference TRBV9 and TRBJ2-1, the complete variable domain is DSGVTQTPKHLITATGQRVTLRCSPRSGDLSVYWYQQSLDQGLQFLIQYYNGEERAKGNILERFSAQQFPDLHSELNLSSLELGDSALYFCASSVGPSGNEQFFGPGTRLTVL.

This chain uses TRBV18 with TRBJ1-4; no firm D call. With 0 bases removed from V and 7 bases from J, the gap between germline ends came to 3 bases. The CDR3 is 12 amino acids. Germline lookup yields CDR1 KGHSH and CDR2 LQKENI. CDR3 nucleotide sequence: TGTGCCAGCTCACCACCGCGTGAAAAACTGTTTTTT. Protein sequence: CASSPPREKLFF.

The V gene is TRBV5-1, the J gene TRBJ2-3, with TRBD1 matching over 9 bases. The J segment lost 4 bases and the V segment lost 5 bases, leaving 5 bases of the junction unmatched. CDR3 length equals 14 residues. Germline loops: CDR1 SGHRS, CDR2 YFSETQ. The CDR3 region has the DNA TGCGCCAGCAGGGGGGACAGGGTGGCAGATACGCAGTATTTT. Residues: CASRGDRVADTQYF.

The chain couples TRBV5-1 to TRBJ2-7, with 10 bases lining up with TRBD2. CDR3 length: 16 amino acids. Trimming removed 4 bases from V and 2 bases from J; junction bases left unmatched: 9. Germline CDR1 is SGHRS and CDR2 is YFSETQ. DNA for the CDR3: TGCGCCAGCAGCCTCTCAGGACTAGCGGAAACCTACGAGCAGTACTTC. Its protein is CASSLSGLAETYEQYF.

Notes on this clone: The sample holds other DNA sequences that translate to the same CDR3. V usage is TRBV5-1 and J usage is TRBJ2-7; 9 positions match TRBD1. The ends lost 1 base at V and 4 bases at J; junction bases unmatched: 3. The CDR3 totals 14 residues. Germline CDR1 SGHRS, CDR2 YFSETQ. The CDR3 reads CASSLSGQGYEQYF. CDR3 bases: TGCGCCAGCAGCTTGTCGGGACAGGGTTACGAGCAGTACTTC. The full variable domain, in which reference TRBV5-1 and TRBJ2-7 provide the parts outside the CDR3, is KAGVTQTPRYLIKTRGQQVTLSCSPISGHRSVSWYQQTPGQGLQFLFEYFSETQRNKGNFPGRFSGRQFSNSRSEMNVSTLELGDSALYLCASSLSGQGYEQYFGPGTRLTVT.

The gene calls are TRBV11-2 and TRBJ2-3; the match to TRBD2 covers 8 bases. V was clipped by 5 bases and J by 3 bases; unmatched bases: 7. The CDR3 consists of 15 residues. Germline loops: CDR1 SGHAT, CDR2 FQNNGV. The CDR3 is CASSPGSGSTDTQYF. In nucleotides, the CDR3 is TGTGCCAGCAGCCCGGGGAGCGGGAGTACAGATACGCAGTATTTT.

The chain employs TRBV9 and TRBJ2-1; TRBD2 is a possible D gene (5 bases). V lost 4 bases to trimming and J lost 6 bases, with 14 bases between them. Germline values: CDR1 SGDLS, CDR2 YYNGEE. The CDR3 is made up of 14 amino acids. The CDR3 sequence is CASSQPGAANEQFF. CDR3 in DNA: TGTGCCAGCAGCCAACCAGGAGCGGCCAATGAGCAGTTCTTC.

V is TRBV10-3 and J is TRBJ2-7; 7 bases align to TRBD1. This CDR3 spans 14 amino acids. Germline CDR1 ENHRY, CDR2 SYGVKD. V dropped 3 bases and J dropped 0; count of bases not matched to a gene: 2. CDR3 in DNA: TGTGCCATCAGTGATACAGGGGACTCCTACGAGCAGTACTTC. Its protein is CAISDTGDSYEQYF.

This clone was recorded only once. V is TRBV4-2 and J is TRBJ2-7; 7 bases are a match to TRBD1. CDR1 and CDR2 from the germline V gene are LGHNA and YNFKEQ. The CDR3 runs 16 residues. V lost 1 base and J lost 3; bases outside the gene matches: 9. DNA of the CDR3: TGTGCCAGCAGCCAAGGCCAGGGGGTACTAAACTACGAGCAGTACTTC. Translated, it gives CASSQGQGVLNYEQYF.

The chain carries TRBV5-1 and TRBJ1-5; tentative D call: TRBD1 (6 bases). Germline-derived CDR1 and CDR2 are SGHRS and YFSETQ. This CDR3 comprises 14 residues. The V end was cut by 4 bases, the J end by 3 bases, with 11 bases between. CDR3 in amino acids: CASSPTGPNQPQHF. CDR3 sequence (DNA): TGCGCCAGCAGCCCGACAGGCCCCAATCAGCCCCAGCATTTT.

CDR3: CASDTQGLETQYF. The CDR3 nucleotides read TGTGCCAGCGATACGCAGGGGCTGGAGACCCAGTACTTC. The chain has TRBV2 and TRBJ2-5, with D perhaps matching TRBD1 (6 bases). The CDR3 has 13 residues. In germline, CDR1 is SNHLY, CDR2 FYNNEI. V was cut by 8 bases and J by 5 bases, with 15 bases left in between.

Written as DNA, the CDR3 is TGCGCCAGCACCAAAGCGGGAGACGGTCTGTTCTTC. Translating it yields CASTKAGDGLFF. This chain uses TRBV4-1 with TRBJ2-1; TRBD2 matches 8 bases. Germline assignment: CDR1 MGHRA and CDR2 YSYEKL. The V segment lost 7 bases and the J segment 15 bases; nucleotides outside the gene matches: 11. This CDR3 comprises 12 residues.

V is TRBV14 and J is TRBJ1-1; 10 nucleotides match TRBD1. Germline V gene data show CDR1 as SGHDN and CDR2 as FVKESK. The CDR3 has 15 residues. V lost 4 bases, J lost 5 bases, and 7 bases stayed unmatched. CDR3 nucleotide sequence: TGTGCCAGCAGCCTGACAGGGGGCGCGCGGACTGAAGCTTTCTTT. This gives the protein CASSLTGGARTEAFF.

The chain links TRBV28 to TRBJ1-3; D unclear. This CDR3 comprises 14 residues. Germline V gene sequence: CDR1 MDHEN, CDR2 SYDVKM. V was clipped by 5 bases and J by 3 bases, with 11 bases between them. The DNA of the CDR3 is TGTGCCAGCAGTGGCGACACGTTTGGAAACACCATATATTTT. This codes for CASSGDTFGNTIYF.

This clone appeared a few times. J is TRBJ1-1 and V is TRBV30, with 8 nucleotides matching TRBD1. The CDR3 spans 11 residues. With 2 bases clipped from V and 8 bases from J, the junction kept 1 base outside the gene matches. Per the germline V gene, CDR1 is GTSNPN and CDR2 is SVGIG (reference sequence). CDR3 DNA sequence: TGTGCCTGGAGTAACAGGGGGGAAGCTTTCTTT. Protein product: CAWSNRGEAFF.

The CDR3 loop reads CASSGGGAGGNTIYF. CDR3 coding DNA: TGTGCCAGCAGCGGTGGGGGGGCCGGTGGAAACACCATATATTTT. The chain couples TRBV9 to TRBJ1-3; D might be TRBD1 (6 bases). CDR1 SGDLS and CDR2 YYNGEE come from the germline V gene. Trimming took off 3 bases at V and 3 bases at J, with 13 bases between the two ends. CDR3 length equals 15 residues.

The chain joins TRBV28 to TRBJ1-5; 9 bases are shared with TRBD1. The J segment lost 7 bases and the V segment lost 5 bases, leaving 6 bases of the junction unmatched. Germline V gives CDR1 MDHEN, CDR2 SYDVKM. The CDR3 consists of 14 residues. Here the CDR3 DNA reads TGTGCCAGCAGTGAACTCGGACAGGGGCAGCCCCAGCATTTT. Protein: CASSELGQGQPQHF.

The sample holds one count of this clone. The CDR3 nucleotides read TGTGCCAGCAGCTTAGTCATCGCGGGAGAGACCACAGATACGCAGTATTTT. Residues: CASSLVIAGETTDTQYF. This chain connects TRBV7-9 to TRBJ2-3; TRBD2 matches 7 bases. V shed 1 base, J shed 2 bases, and the junction held 9 bases outside the gene matches. CDR1 and CDR2 (germline): SEHNR, FQNEAQ (reference sequence). The CDR3 extends over 17 amino acids.